Presented here are 26 T cell receptor beta chains from one specimen sequenced in a study of T-cell reconstitution after alpha-beta-depleted transplantation in children. During its preparation, the TCRbeta library received unique molecular identifiers. TCRdb recomputed calls from the PCR reads with MiXCR, one row per CDR3 protein. This sample has 900,000 or so distinct CDR3 sequences, with 16% found just once. The starting material was PBMCs, mostly from graft donor cells, obtained 360 days after TCRalphabeta/CD19-depleted stem cell transplant. The receptors originated from a male patient aged 5 to 17 who had a stem cell transplant for acute lymphoblastic leukemia, so the T cells may come from the graft donor.

The chain has TRBV4-2 and TRBJ2-7; TRBD2 aligns across 10 bases. Germline loops: CDR1 LGHNA, CDR2 YNFKEQ. Losses at the gene ends were 1 base for V and 0 bases for J; bases not matched to a gene: 15. The CDR3 is 20 amino acids. The CDR3: CASSQVPSSRLAGDSYEQYF. CDR3 in DNA: TGTGCCAGCAGCCAAGTCCCCTCATCCCGACTAGCGGGTGACTCCTACGAGCAGTACTTC.

The CDR3 reads CASSYVSGGELFF. The CDR3 nucleotides read TGCGCCAGCAGCTACGTTTCGGGCGGGGAGCTGTTTTTT. The chain links TRBV5-1 to TRBJ2-2; D is undetermined. The CDR3 consists of 13 residues. Trimming stripped 3 bases from V and 7 bases from J, with 10 bases between. Germline V gene lookup returns CDR1 SGHRS and CDR2 YFSETQ. Full variable domain (rest looked up from reference TRBV5-1 and TRBJ2-2): KAGVTQTPRYLIKTRGQQVTLSCSPISGHRSVSWYQQTPGQGLQFLFEYFSETQRNKGNFPGRFSGRQFSNSRSEMNVSTLELGDSALYLCASSYVSGGELFFGEGSRLTVL.

The chain couples TRBV7-9 to TRBJ2-5; 8 bases line up with TRBD1. The CDR3 has 15 amino acids. The V gene's germline CDR1 is SEHNR and CDR2 FQNEAQ (reference sequence). V lost 1 base and J lost 5; bases outside the gene matches: 6. DNA for the CDR3: TGTGCCAGCAGCTTAGGGACAGGGCGGTGGGAGACCCAGTACTTC. Translation: CASSLGTGRWETQYF.

This clonotype was counted only a few times. The chain employs TRBV5-6 and TRBJ1-5, with D maybe TRBD1 (5 bases). Germline CDR1 SGHDT, CDR2 YYEEEE. V lost 5 bases and J lost 6, with 15 bases in between. The CDR3 has 14 residues. The CDR3 nucleotides read TGTGCCAGCAGTCAGGGTTCTTCAGGTCAGCCCCAGCATTTT. Translated: CASSQGSSGQPQHF. Full variable domain (rest looked up from reference TRBV5-6 and TRBJ1-5): DAGVTQSPTHLIKTRGQQVTLRCSPKSGHDTVSWYQQALGQGPQFIFQYYEEEERQRGNFPDRFSGHQFPNYSSELNVNALLLGDSALYLCASSQGSSGQPQHFGDGTRLSIL.

The rearrangement uses TRBV5-1 and TRBJ2-7; 10 bases are a match to TRBD2. The CDR3 runs to 16 residues. V was clipped by 2 bases and J by 7 bases; unmatched bases: 12. CDR1 is SGHRS, CDR2 YFSETQ, per germline. In nucleotides, the CDR3 is TGCGCCAGCAGCTTAAGGGGGCTAGCGGGAGCTCGAGAGCAGTACTTC. Protein: CASSLRGLAGAREQYF. Full variable domain (outside the CDR3, taken from reference TRBV5-1 and TRBJ2-7): KAGVTQTPRYLIKTRGQQVTLSCSPISGHRSVSWYQQTPGQGLQFLFEYFSETQRNKGNFPGRFSGRQFSNSRSEMNVSTLELGDSALYLCASSLRGLAGAREQYFGPGTRLTVT.

The chain has TRBV7-9 and TRBJ1-5, with D possibly matching TRBD1 (5 bases). Trimming left V 3 bases short and J 1 base short, with 10 bases between. CDR1 is SEHNR, CDR2 FQNEAQ, per germline (reference sequence). The CDR3 consists of 15 residues. The CDR3 loop reads CASSFGGESNQPQHF. The CDR3 DNA reads as TGTGCCAGCAGCTTTGGGGGGGAAAGCAATCAGCCCCAGCATTTT.

The chain uses TRBV6-5 and TRBJ2-5; perhaps TRBD1 as D (6 bases). The V and J ends lost 7 bases and 2 bases respectively, with 8 bases between them. The CDR3 is 12 amino acids. CDR1 is MNHEY and CDR2 is SVGAGI in the germline V gene. The DNA for the CDR3 is TGTGCCAGCAACGGACAGCAAGAGACCCAGTACTTC. It specifies CASNGQQETQYF.

This rearrangement joins TRBV5-1 to TRBJ2-7; D unclear. This CDR3 is 14 amino acids long. V lost 5 bases and J 0 bases, leaving 12 bases between the germline ends. Germline lookup yields CDR1 SGHRS and CDR2 YFSETQ. The CDR3 DNA is TGCGCCAGCAGTCCTGACCAGAGCTCCTACGAGCAGTACTTC. This codes for CASSPDQSSYEQYF.

This clonotype was detected a few times. The rearrangement joins TRBV11-2 to TRBJ2-5; D gene unclear. The germline V and J ends were trimmed by 2 bases and 3 bases, with 13 bases remaining between them. Germline V gene data show CDR1 as SGHAT and CDR2 as FQNNGV. The CDR3 sequence is 15 residues long. DNA for the CDR3: TGTGCCAGCAGCTTATTGGGTGGAAGGGAAGAGACCCAGTACTTC. Translated: CASSLLGGREETQYF.

This clonotype was counted a few times. The CDR3 loop reads CASSYAKGADEQYF. CDR3 bases: TGTGCCAGCAGCTACGCCAAGGGGGCCGACGAGCAGTACTTC. V and J are TRBV3-1 and TRBJ2-7, with 7 bases identical to TRBD1. Germline V CDR1 and CDR2: LGHDT, YNNKEL (reference sequence). Trimming at V came to 5 bases and at J to 5 bases, leaving 9 bases not matched to a gene. CDR3 length: 14 residues.

This chain links TRBV19 with TRBJ2-2; 10 positions agree with TRBD1. The V segment lost 5 bases and the J segment 3 bases; nucleotides outside the gene matches: 3. The germline V gene has CDR1 LNHDA and CDR2 SQIVND (reference sequence). This CDR3 contains 15 residues. CDR3 in DNA: TGTGCCAGTAGTCCGGGACAGGGGTACACCGGGGAGCTGTTTTTT. The encoded protein is CASSPGQGYTGELFF.

The chain combines TRBV10-3 with TRBJ2-7; 11 nucleotides agree with TRBD2. CDR1 is ENHRY, CDR2 SYGVKD, per germline. Trimming took 10 bases from V and 3 from J; bases not matched to a gene: 2. The CDR3 extends over 12 amino acids. The CDR3 spells CATGTSGYEQYF. The CDR3 DNA follows: TGTGCCACCGGGACTAGCGGCTACGAGCAGTACTTC.

This clonotype has a handful of counts. The CDR3 is CASRSPQGSRAKNIQYF. CDR3 DNA: TGTGCCAGCAGGTCCCCACAGGGAAGCCGAGCCAAAAACATTCAGTACTTC. The V and J genes are TRBV12-3 or TRBV12-4 and TRBJ2-4, with D possibly being TRBD1 (6 bases). The V gene lost 6 bases and the J gene lost 0 bases, with 18 bases spanning the gap. The CDR3 runs to 17 residues.

Only a few counts were recorded for this clonotype. V usage is TRBV5-5 and J usage is TRBJ2-4; possibly TRBD2 for D (6 bases). This CDR3 is 15 amino acids long. V lost 3 bases and J lost 6, with 16 bases in between. Germline lookup yields CDR1 SGHKS and CDR2 YYEKEE (reference sequence). The DNA of the CDR3 is TGTGCCAGCAGCTGGGGACTGGTTACGGGAAACATTCAGTACTTC. It specifies CASSWGLVTGNIQYF.

The chain uses TRBV7-9 and TRBJ1-2; D not certain. Germline values: CDR1 SEHNR, CDR2 FQNEAQ (reference sequence). The CDR3 totals 13 residues. V was cut by 5 bases and J by 5 bases, with 12 bases left in between. The CDR3 bases are TGTGCCAGCAGCCGACCCATGGGTTATGGCTACACCTTC. Amino acids: CASSRPMGYGYTF. The full variable domain, completed using reference TRBV7-9 and TRBJ1-2, is DTGVSQNPRHKITKRGQNVTFRCDPISEHNRLYWYRQTLGQGPEFLTYFQNEAQLEKSRLLSDRFSAERPKGSFSTLEIQRTEQGDSAMYLCASSRPMGYGYTFGSGTRLTVV.

This clonotype has just a few counts. The chain joins TRBV7-3 to TRBJ2-1; a weak D match, TRBD2 (5 bases). Deletions cut 5 bases from V and 0 bases from J, with 14 bases between. Germline V gene data show CDR1 as SGHTA and CDR2 as FQGTGA. CDR3 length: 16 residues. The CDR3 loop reads CASSLPGGSSYNEQFF. The CDR3 bases are TGTGCCAGCAGCCTCCCGGGTGGGAGCTCCTACAATGAGCAGTTCTTC.

In its sample, this clonotype was seen many times. This rearrangement joins TRBV20-1 to TRBJ2-4; the match to TRBD2 covers 9 bases. The V and J ends lost 5 bases and 4 bases, in that order; junction bases with no gene match: 6. From germline, CDR1 is DFQATT and CDR2 SNEGSKA (reference sequence). The CDR3 sequence is 14 residues long. For the CDR3, the DNA is TGCAGTGCTCTAAAGACTAGCGGAAAAAACATTCAGTACTTC. Residues: CSALKTSGKNIQYF.

This chain connects TRBV11-3 to TRBJ2-5; D uncertain. The CDR3 spans 14 residues. Trimming removed 5 bases at V and 4 bases at J, with 14 bases between. Per the germline V gene, CDR1 is SGHNT and CDR2 is YENEEA. The CDR3 DNA sequence: TGTGCCAGCAGCGGCTCCTCGGGTTTAGAGACCCAGTACTTC. The encoded protein is CASSGSSGLETQYF.

A few counts support this clonotype. The chain links TRBV29-1 to TRBJ2-5; weak D call: TRBD1 (5 bases). Germline V CDR1 and CDR2: SQVTM, ANQGSEA. The CDR3 length is 16 residues. V lost 0 bases, J lost 0 bases, and 14 bases lay in between. This chain's CDR3 is CSVEDQGSRYQETQYF. Here the CDR3 DNA reads TGCAGCGTTGAAGATCAGGGCAGCCGATACCAAGAGACCCAGTACTTC.

The chain recombines TRBV29-1 with TRBJ2-7; the D is unclear. CDR1 and CDR2 (germline): SQVTM, ANQGSEA. V lost 4 bases and J 5 bases, leaving 9 bases between the germline ends. The CDR3 has 11 amino acids. The CDR3 here is CSVGVAHEQYF. The CDR3 DNA follows: TGCAGCGTTGGTGTTGCCCACGAGCAGTACTTC.

This clonotype was seen many times. This chain joins TRBV27 and TRBJ2-7; 9 bases match TRBD2. J was trimmed by 3 bases and V by 5 bases; bases with no gene match: 8. The CDR3 totals 15 residues. Germline V gene lookup returns CDR1 MNHEY and CDR2 SMNVEV (reference sequence). The CDR3 region is CASSLLAGRDYEQYF. CDR3 sequence (DNA): TGTGCCAGCAGTCTCCTAGCGGGAAGGGACTACGAGCAGTACTTC.

The V and J genes are TRBV13 and TRBJ2-5; no reliable D call. Germline lookup yields CDR1 PRHDT and CDR2 FYEKMQ (reference sequence). The ends were cut back, 4 bases at V and 0 bases at J, with 15 bases in the middle. The CDR3 totals 16 residues. The CDR3: CASSSKSGFYQETQYF. The DNA of the CDR3 is TGTGCCAGCAGCTCCAAATCCGGGTTTTACCAAGAGACCCAGTACTTC.

V gene TRBV29-1 combines with J gene TRBJ2-2, with D perhaps given as TRBD1 or TRBD2 (5 bases each). In germline, CDR1 is SQVTM, CDR2 ANQGSEA. This CDR3 region has 15 residues. The V end lost 2 bases, the J end lost 7 bases, and 17 bases lay between the germline ends. Here the CDR3 DNA reads TGCAGCGTTGAAACGGGTGGGACCTCCTACGGGGAGCTGTTTTTT. It yields the protein CSVETGGTSYGELFF.

There are many counts of this clonotype. This chain joins TRBV21-1 and TRBJ2-5; the table's D gene call, TRBD2, was not cross checked with the DNA. TRBV21-1 is termed a pseudogene. CDR3 size: 15 residues. The CDR3 coding sequence is TGTGCCAGCAGAAATCTAGCGGGAGGAGGGGAGACCCAGTACTTC. The encoded protein is CASRNLAGGGETQYF.

This clonotype was found a few times. V and J are TRBV6-5 and TRBJ2-3; 7 bases are shared with TRBD2. The CDR3 sequence is 16 residues long. Germline loops: CDR1 MNHEY, CDR2 SVGAGI. V dropped 2 bases and J dropped 0; count of bases not matched to a gene: 5. This chain's CDR3 is CASSYGGLVSTDTQYF. As DNA, the CDR3 is TGTGCCAGCAGTTACGGTGGACTAGTCAGCACAGATACGCAGTATTTT.

This clonotype came up many times. V and J are TRBV7-9 and TRBJ2-1, with D tentatively TRBD1 (5 bases). The CDR3 consists of 14 residues. Germline values: CDR1 SEHNR, CDR2 FQNEAQ (reference sequence). Trimming pared 4 bases from V and 6 bases from J, leaving 13 bases between. In DNA, the CDR3 is TGTGCCAGCAGCTGGGGTGGGGCTACCAATGAGCAGTTCTTC. Protein product: CASSWGGATNEQFF.